This TCR beta chain was observed in a study of cytotoxic CD8 clonotypes in ibrutinib-treated CLL. Study conclusions and caveats: Clonality was higher at baseline than in age-matched healthy donors and tracked circulating CD8+ T-cell counts. Public clonotypes showed up rarely, and on treatment they shrank or held steady.

The CDR3 is 16 residues long. V lost 8 bases, J lost 8 bases, and 28 bases lay in between. The assay was immunoSEQ multiplex PCR, and TCRdb's table has in-frame clones only and misses some. The data contain about 120,000 clones, 58% of them singletons. Notes on this clone: No antigen is known for it.

The specimen comprised PBMCs, sampled after 24 months of ibrutinib treatment. V and J are TRBV23-1 and TRBJ2-7; a possible D gene is TRBD2 (5 bases). TRBV23-1 is assigned to the ORF class and has an uncertain function. The sequence was collected from a human donor with chronic lymphocytic leukemia. For the CDR3, the DNA is TGCGCCAGCCCCTTTGGGGTGGCAATCCTAGCCTGCAAGCAGTACTTC. The encoded protein is CASPFGVAILACKQYF.